The T cell receptor beta chain described here comes from a study of diagnostic markers for celiac disease (dated by TCRdb to 2020 to 2021). Reading from cysteine to phenylalanine, the CDR3 counts 14 amino acids. No DNA sequence is on record. The germline V gene yields KGHSH for CDR1 and LQKENI for CDR2. For sequencing, an Illumina MiSeq was employed. Each CDR3 protein sequence appears as one entry after TCRdb reprocessed the reads, and no DNA is included. The sample's clone listing holds 1,500 to 2,000 distinct CDR3 sequences. About 10% of the sample is in the top ten clones. A count is missing, but by frequency this clonotype is medium-sized (0.01 to 0.1%). Its binding antigen is unknown.

Sequenced material: either unsorted cells or a sorted T cell fraction (not recorded which). The receptor was isolated from a human donor. The V gene is TRBV18 and the J gene is TRBJ1-1. CDR3 sequence: CASSPHLWNTEAFF.